This T cell receptor beta chain was profiled in a study of blood T cell repertoires in COVID-19. Overall study: Italy, Spain and the United States were the sources of the convalescent and acute COVID-19 samples. In each case, the material was cDNA or gDNA derived from T cells, B-cell-depleted T cells, or PBMCs.

Original processing methods: By means of reference gene primer amplification, nucleated cell counts were estimated. TCRdb's copy holds only in-frame clones and misses some; the assay was immunoSEQ multiplex PCR. D and trimming were read from the DNA, whereas the V and J calls and clone size are those reported in that table. The data contain roughly 180,000 clones, roughly 80% of them singletons. The sequencing input was peripheral blood. The receptor was isolated from a human donor in a cohort sampled during active COVID-19.

CDR3 nucleotides: TGTGCCAGCAGTTACGTGACAGGGAGGTCACCCCTCCACTTT. Translating gives CASSYVTGRSPLHF. The V gene is TRBV6-5, the J gene TRBJ1-6, with 7 bases aligning to TRBD1. The V gene's germline CDR1 is MNHEY and CDR2 SVGAGI. The CDR3 sequence is 14 residues long. J was trimmed by 10 bases and V by 2 bases; bases with no gene match: 5.